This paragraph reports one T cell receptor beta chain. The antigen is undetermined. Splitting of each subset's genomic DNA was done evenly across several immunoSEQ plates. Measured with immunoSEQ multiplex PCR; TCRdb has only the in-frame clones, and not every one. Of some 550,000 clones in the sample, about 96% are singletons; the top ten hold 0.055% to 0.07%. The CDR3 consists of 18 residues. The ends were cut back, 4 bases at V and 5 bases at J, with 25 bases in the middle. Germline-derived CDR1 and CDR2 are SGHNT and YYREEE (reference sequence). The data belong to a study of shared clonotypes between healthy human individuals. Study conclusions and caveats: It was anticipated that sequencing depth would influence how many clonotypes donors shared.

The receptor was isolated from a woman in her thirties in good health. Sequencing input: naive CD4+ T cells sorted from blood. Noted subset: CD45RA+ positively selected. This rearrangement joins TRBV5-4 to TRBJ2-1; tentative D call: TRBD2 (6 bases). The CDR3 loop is CASSPGGAPSFIHNEQFF. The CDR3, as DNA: TGTGCCAGCAGCCCCGGAGGGGCCCCCAGCTTTATCCACAATGAGCAGTTCTTC.